One T cell receptor beta chain is described in this entry. Germline V lookup: CDR1 SGHTA, CDR2 FQGNSA. The V and J ends lost 4 bases and 3 bases respectively, with 4 bases between them. This CDR3 has 11 residues. The authors' processing: Nucleated cell number was recorded as an estimate derived from reference gene primer amplification. Using immunoSEQ multiplex PCR, the repertoire was profiled, and TCRdb retains in-frame clones only, with some absent. Clone size and V and J calls were adopted from that table, with D and trimming inferred from the DNA. The sample has about 75,000 clones, about four fifths seen once. This entry belongs to a study of blood T cell repertoires in COVID-19. Study at large: Samples taken during acute and convalescent COVID-19 were collected in the United States, Italy and Spain.

The sequenced sample consisted of peripheral blood. J is TRBJ2-7 and V is TRBV7-2; D is unresolved. The sequence came from a woman aged 80 or over with active or convalescent COVID-19. The CDR3 spells CASSSYYEQYF. CDR3 bases: TGTGCCAGCAGCTCCTACTACGAGCAGTACTTC. The whole variable domain, remainder taken from reference TRBV7-2 and TRBJ2-7, is GAGVSQSPSNKVTEKGKDVELRCDPISGHTALYWYRQSLGQGLEFLIYFQGNSAPDKSGLPSDRFSAERTGGSVSTLTIQRTQQEDSAVYLCASSSYYEQYFGPGTRLTVT.